These 4 T cell receptor beta chains were sequenced from one sample in a study of blood T cell repertoires in COVID-19. The method was immunoSEQ multiplex PCR; TCRdb's version includes in-frame clones alone and lacks a portion of them. The table records about 220,000 clones, 65% to 85% of them present only once. Sequencing was performed on peripheral blood. These receptor sequences come from a human donor in a cohort sampled during active COVID-19.

On this clone itself: Other nucleotide sequences in the sample specify the same CDR3. The chain carries TRBV28 and TRBJ1-2, with a weak D call TRBD1 (6 bases). Trimming left V 2 bases short and J 2 bases short, with 9 bases between. Germline V gene data show CDR1 as MDHEN and CDR2 as SYDVKM. The length of the CDR3 is 14 residues. In DNA form, the CDR3 reads TGTGCCAGCAGTTTAGGGCAGGGGAACTATGGCTACACCTTC. Translating gives CASSLGQGNYGYTF.

This clone was seen a few times. The chain links TRBV28 to TRBJ1-4; no reliable D call. Trimming shortened V by 5 bases and J by 3 bases, and 13 bases separated the two germline ends. The CDR3 is 15 residues long. In germline, CDR1 is MDHEN, CDR2 SYDVKM. The CDR3 DNA reads TGTGCCAGCAGTGGAGGAGAGGTCTCTAATGAAAAACTGTTTTTT. Encoded protein: CASSGGEVSNEKLFF.

The chain couples TRBV11-3 to TRBJ2-3, with D maybe TRBD2 (5 bases). CDR3 length equals 17 residues. V lost 5 bases and J 1 base, leaving 19 bases between the germline ends. From germline, CDR1 is SGHNT and CDR2 YENEEA. CDR3 protein: CASSTRPADGGTDTQYF. The CDR3 nucleotides are TGTGCCAGCAGCACAAGGCCCGCAGACGGGGGCACAGATACGCAGTATTTT.

V usage is TRBV10-3 and J usage is TRBJ1-6; maybe TRBD1 (6 bases). Trimming left V 3 bases short and J 8 bases short, with 14 bases between. Germline V gene data show CDR1 as ENHRY and CDR2 as SYGVKD. The CDR3 runs to 15 residues. The CDR3, as DNA: TGTGCCATCAGTGAAGGGAGGGGGAGAGATTCACCCCTCCACTTT. This codes for CAISEGRGRDSPLHF.